The source of this T cell receptor beta chain is a study of CD8 T cells in Susac syndrome. Study-wide context: There were about six sequenced Susac syndrome patients with active disease and eight or nine in remission.

Note on this clonotype: The target antigen is unknown.

General observations from the study: CD4+ repertoires of Susac syndrome patients lacked detectable clonal expansion.

About 0.45 to 1 ug RNA was reverse transcribed with random hexamers. TCRdb ran MiXCR on the immunoSEQ multiplex PCR reads and lists one entry per CDR3 protein. The table lists 150,000 to 200,000 distinct CDR3 sequences, 75% to 95% of them singletons, with about 0.1% in the top ten. The sequencing input was CD4+ T cells from PBMCs. This clonotype originated in a human donor with Susac syndrome.

The CDR3 region is CSTGTHNEQFF. CDR3 DNA: TGCAGTACCGGGACACACAATGAGCAGTTCTTC. The chain couples TRBV20-1 to TRBJ2-1, with D maybe TRBD1 (6 bases). The ends were cut back, 8 bases at V and 5 bases at J, with 10 bases in the middle. The germline gives CDR1 DFQATT, CDR2 SNEGSKA (reference sequence). CDR3 length: 11 amino acids.